The TCR beta chain described here comes from a study of a mutant IDH1 vaccine in newly diagnosed glioma. Overall study: Investigators started vaccination 4-6 weeks after radiotherapy alone, or with temozolomide cycles. Sex among treated patients split about 60% male, 37.5% female; mean age was approximately 40 years. Visits V12 and V13 fell at weeks 35 and 47, respectively.

This clone has a handful of counts. Its target is not known. In germline, CDR1 is SGHDT, CDR2 YYEEEE. Trimming cost V 3 bases and J 3 bases, with 9 bases left between them. CDR3 length: 13 amino acids. This table comes from immunoSEQ multiplex PCR, and its TCRdb copy is limited to in-frame clones, with some not included. The table has more than 60,000 clones, about 74% seen once; the top ten hold about 4.9%. Sample time point: week 35, safety follow-up. Vaccinated patients received 300 ug of mutant IDH1 20-mer peptide per dose, with topical imiquimod. Eight vaccine injections were given to patients in weeks 1, 3, 5, 7, 11, 15, 19 and 23.

The V call is TRBV5-6, the J call TRBJ1-2; D is undetermined. The source of this sequence is a man aged 45-65 years with glioma. The sequences come from PBMCs, collected from a glioma patient whose treatment included an IDH1 peptide vaccine. The CDR3 coding sequence is TGTGCCAGCAGCTCCTGGGCACACTATGGCTACACCTTC. This codes for CASSSWAHYGYTF.